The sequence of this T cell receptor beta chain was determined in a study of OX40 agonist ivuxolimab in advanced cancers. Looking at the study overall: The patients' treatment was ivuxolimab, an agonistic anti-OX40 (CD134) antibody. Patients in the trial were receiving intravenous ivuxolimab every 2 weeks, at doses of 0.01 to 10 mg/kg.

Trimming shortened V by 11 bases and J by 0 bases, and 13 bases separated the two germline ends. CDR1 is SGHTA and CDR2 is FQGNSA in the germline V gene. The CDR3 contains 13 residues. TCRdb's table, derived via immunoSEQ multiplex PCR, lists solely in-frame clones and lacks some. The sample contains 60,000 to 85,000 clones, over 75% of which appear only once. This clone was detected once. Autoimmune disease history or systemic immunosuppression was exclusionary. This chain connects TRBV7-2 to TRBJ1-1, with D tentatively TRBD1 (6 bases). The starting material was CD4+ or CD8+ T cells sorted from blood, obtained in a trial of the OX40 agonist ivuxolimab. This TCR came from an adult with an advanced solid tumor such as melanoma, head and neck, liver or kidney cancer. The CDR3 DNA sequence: TGTGCCGGGGGTAGGGGGGTGAACACTGAAGCTTTCTTT. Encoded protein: CAGGRGVNTEAFF.